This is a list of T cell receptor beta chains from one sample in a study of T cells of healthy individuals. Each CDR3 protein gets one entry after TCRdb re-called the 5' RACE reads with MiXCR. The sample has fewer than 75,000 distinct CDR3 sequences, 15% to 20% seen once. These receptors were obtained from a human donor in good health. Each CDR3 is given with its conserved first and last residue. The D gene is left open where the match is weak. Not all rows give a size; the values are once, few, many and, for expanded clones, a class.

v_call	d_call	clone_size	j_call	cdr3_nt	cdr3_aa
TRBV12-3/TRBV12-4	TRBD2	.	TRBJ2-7	TGTGCCAGCAGTTTAGTGGCTAGCGGGAGGGCCCGACACTTC	CASSLVASGRARHF
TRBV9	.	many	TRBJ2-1	TGTGCCAGCAGCGTATTAGCGAATTCCTACAATGAGCAGTTCTTC	CASSVLANSYNEQFF
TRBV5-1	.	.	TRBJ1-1	TGCGCCAGCAGCTTGGCCCAGGGGTGGCCTGAAGCTTTCTTT	CASSLAQGWPEAFF
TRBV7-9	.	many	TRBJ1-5	TGTGCCAGCAGCTTTGGGACACTAAATCAGCCCCAGCATTTT	CASSFGTLNQPQHF
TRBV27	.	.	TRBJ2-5	TGTGCCACCCGACTTGTCGGCGTGCTGGCTGGGGAGACCCAGTACTTC	CATRLVGVLAGETQYF
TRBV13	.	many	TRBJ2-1	TGTGCCAGCAGCTTAGTTATTTACGACAATGAGCAGTTCTTC	CASSLVIYDNEQFF
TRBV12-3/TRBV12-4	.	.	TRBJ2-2	TGTGCCAGCAGCCTTCGGAGAGGCCTAAATGGGGAGCTGTTTTTT	CASSLRRGLNGELFF
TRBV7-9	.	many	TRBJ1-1	TGTGCCAGCAGCTCCGACGGACGGAACACTGAAGCTTTCTTT	CASSSDGRNTEAFF
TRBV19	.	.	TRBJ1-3	TGTGCCAGTAGTATAGGACCCGACTCTGGAAACACCATATATTTT	CASSIGPDSGNTIYF
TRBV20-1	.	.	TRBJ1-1	TGCAGTGCTCCTAACAGGGCCAAGCTTAACACTGAAGCTTTCTTT	CSAPNRAKLNTEAFF
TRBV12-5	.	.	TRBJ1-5	TGTGCTAGTGGTTTGGTTCTCCGACGGGGGAACAATCAGCCCCAGCATTTT	CASGLVLRRGNNQPQHF
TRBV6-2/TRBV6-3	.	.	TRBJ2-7	TGTGCCAGCTTAGGACAGAGCTACGAGCAGTACTTC	CASLGQSYEQYF
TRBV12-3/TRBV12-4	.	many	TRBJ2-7	TGTGCCAGCACCGATTCCCAGGGTCGATACGAGCAGTACTTC	CASTDSQGRYEQYF
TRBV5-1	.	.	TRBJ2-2	TGCGCCAGCAGCTTGGGAATTCTCGACACCGGGGAGCTGTTTTTT	CASSLGILDTGELFF
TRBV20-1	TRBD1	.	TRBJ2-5	TGCAGTGCTAGGAAGGGGGCCGGACAAGAGACCCAGTACTTC	CSARKGAGQETQYF
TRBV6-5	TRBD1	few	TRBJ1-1	TGTGCCAGCAGGGGACAGGGGGCCGGGAACACTGAAGCTTTCTTT	CASRGQGAGNTEAFF
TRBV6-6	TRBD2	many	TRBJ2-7	TGTGCCAGCAGCCCCTGGACTAGCGGGGCGTCCTTCTCCTACGAGCAGTACTTC	CASSPWTSGASFSYEQYF
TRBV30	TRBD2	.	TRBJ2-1	TGTGCCTGGAGTGTACTAGCGGGGGACAATGAGCAGTTCTTC	CAWSVLAGDNEQFF
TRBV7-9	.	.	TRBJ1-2	TGTGCCAGCAGCCAACCGGCACGCAATTATGGCTACACCTTC	CASSQPARNYGYTF
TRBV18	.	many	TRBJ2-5	TGTGCCAGCTCACCAGGTGAAGAGACCCAGTACTTC	CASSPGEETQYF
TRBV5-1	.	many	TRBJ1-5	TGCGCCAGCACCCCGAAACAGGGCGATGTTTATGGCAATCAGCCCCAGCATTTT	CASTPKQGDVYGNQPQHF
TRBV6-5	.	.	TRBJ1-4	TGTGCCAGCAGTTACTTCGACGGATTTAATGAAAAACTGTTTTTT	CASSYFDGFNEKLFF
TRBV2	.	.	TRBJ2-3	TGTGCCAGCAGGGCGGGACAGTACACAGATACGCAGTATTTT	CASRAGQYTDTQYF
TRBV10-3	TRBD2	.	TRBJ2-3	TGTGCCATCACCCGAGTGGCAGCGGGGGGCACAGATACGCAGTATTTT	CAITRVAAGGTDTQYF
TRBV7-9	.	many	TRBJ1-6	TGTGCCAGCAGCCCGGGACCCCCGTCTGGGCACTTT	CASSPGPPSGHF
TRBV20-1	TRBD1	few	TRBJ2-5	TGCAGTGTCAGAGGGGGCGAGGAGACCCAGTACTTC	CSVRGGEETQYF
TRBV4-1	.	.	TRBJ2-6	TGCGCCAGCAGCCACGACAGCTCCTCTGGGGCCAACGTCCTGACTTTC	CASSHDSSSGANVLTF
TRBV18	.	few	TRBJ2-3	TGTGCCAGCTCACCAGGGAGCACAGATACGCAGTATTTT	CASSPGSTDTQYF
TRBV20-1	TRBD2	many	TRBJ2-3	TGCAGTGCTGCCCCCCCGAGCGGGGGGGGGTTTCGCACAGATACGCAGTATTTT	CSAAPPSGGGFRTDTQYF
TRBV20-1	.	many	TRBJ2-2	TGCAGTGCTAGAGATCTAGGAAACACCGGGGAGCTGTTTTTT	CSARDLGNTGELFF
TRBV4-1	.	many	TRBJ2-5	TGCGCCAGCGGACTGGGGGTTCGAGAGACCCAGTACTTC	CASGLGVRETQYF
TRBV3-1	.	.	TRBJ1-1	TGTGCCAGCAGCCAAGGGGGGATGAACACTGAAGCTTTCTTT	CASSQGGMNTEAFF
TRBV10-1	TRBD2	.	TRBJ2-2	TGCGCCAGCAAGGCGGGGGGGCCAACCGGGGAGCTGTTTTTT	CASKAGGPTGELFF
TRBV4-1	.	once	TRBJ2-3	TGTGCCAGCAGCCAAGAATGGGGTTGGACCGATACGCAGTATTTT	CASSQEWGWTDTQYF
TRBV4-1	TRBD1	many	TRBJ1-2	TGCGCCAGCAGCCAGTGGGACAGCGAATACTATGGCTACACCTTC	CASSQWDSEYYGYTF
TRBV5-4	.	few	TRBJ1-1	TGTGCCAGCAGCGTCTACAGGGTCGGGGCCACTGAAGCTTTCTTT	CASSVYRVGATEAFF
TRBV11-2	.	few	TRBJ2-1	TGTGCCAGCAGCTTAGGGGGTCTGGGGAGAGGGTCGAAGTATTACAATGAGCAGTTCTTC	CASSLGGLGRGSKYYNEQFF
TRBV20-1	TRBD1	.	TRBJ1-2	TGCAGTGCCCCTGTGGGGGCAGGGGGCTATGGCTACACCTTC	CSAPVGAGGYGYTF
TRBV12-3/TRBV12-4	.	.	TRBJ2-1	TGTGCCAGCAGTTTAGCGGACCCCTCGGAGCAGTTCTTC	CASSLADPSEQFF
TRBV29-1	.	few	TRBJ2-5	TGCAGCGAAAGACAGGGAGGAGAGACCCAGTACTTC	CSERQGGETQYF